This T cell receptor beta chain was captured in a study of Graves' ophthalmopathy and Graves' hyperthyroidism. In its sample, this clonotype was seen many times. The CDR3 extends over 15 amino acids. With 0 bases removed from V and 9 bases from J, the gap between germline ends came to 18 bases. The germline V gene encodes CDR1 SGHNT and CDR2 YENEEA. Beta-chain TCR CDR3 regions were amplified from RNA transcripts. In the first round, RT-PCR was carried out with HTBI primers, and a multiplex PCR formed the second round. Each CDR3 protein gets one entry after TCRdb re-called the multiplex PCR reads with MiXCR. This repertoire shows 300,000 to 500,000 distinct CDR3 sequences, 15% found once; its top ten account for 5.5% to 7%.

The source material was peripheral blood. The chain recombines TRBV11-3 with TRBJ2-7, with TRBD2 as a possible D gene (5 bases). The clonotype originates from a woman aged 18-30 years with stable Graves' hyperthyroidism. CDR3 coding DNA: TGTGCCAGCAGCTTAGATTCGGCGGGCGGATTTCCGCAGTACTTC. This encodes CASSLDSAGGFPQYF.